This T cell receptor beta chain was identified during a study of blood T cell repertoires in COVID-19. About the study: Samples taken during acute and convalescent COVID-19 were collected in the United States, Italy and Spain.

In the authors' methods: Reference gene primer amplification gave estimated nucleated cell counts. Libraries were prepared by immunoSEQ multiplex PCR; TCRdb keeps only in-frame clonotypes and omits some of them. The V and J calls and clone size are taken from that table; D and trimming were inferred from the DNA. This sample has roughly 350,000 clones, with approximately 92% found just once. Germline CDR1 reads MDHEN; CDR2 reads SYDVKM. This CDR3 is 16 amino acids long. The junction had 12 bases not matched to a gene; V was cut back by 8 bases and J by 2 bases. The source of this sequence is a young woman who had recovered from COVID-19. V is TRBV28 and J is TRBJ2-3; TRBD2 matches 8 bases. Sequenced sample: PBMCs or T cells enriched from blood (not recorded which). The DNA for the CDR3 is TGTGCCAGCTCAGACGGCCAGCGGGGGTTCACAGATACGCAGTATTTT. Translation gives CASSDGQRGFTDTQYF.